Below, one TCR beta chain is given with its context. Its antigen is not identified. The method was immunoSEQ multiplex PCR; TCRdb's version includes in-frame clones alone and lacks a portion of them. The sample yields around 130,000 clones, roughly nine tenths seen once. The data belong to a study of T cell responses to AZD1222 COVID-19 vaccine. Study findings and constraints: Every sample of the repertoires postdated the peak T cell response.

V gave up 6 bases and J gave up 6 bases, with 4 bases separating them. CDR3 length: 10 residues. CDR1 and CDR2 from the germline V gene are SGHRS and YFSETQ. The sample here was peripheral blood, taken on day 0 of AZD1222 vaccination. This TCR was sampled from an adult in good health. This chain joins TRBV5-1 and TRBJ2-1; D ambiguous. CDR3 protein: CASKGNEQFF. The CDR3 DNA is TGCGCCAGCAAGGGCAATGAGCAGTTCTTC.